This T cell receptor beta chain was observed in a study of cytotoxic CD8 clonotypes in ibrutinib-treated CLL. The CDR3 is 15 amino acids. Germline values: CDR1 SQVTM, CDR2 ANQGSEA. The V and J ends lost 6 bases and 4 bases, in that order; junction bases with no gene match: 12. This clone appeared once. Here immunoSEQ multiplex PCR was the method, and the copy in TCRdb shows in-frame clones only, minus some. In the table there are 30,000 to 40,000 clones, approximately 70% of which are singletons. The clonotype originates from a human donor with chronic lymphocytic leukemia. This sample comprised PBMCs, obtained at disease progression, from a patient treated with ibrutinib. The V and J genes are TRBV29-1 and TRBJ1-3; 7 bases are shared with TRBD1. In DNA form, the CDR3 reads TGCAGCGTCATTCTCTCGACAGGGCAAGGAAACACCATATATTTT. It codes for CSVILSTGQGNTIYF.